Below, 17 T cell receptor beta chains from the same sample are listed, as sequenced in a study of CD8 T cells in Susac syndrome. Random hexamers were used to reverse transcribe the RNA input (0.5 to 1 ug). TCRdb processed the immunoSEQ multiplex PCR reads anew with MiXCR; each CDR3 protein has one entry. The sample shows approximately 200,000 distinct CDR3 sequences, more than 85% of them seen only once. What was sequenced was CD4+ T cells from PBMCs. The receptors derive from a human donor with multiple sclerosis.

This chain connects TRBV7-9 to TRBJ2-2; D perhaps matches TRBD2 (5 bases). V shed 5 bases and J shed 2 bases, with 15 bases lying between them. The CDR3 extends over 16 amino acids. CDR1 is SEHNR, CDR2 FQNEAQ, per germline (reference sequence). CDR3 DNA: TGTGCCAGCAGCACCACGGGGTGGCTCAACACCGGGGAGCTGTTTTTT. This codes for CASSTTGWLNTGELFF.

This clonotype was seen a single time. J is TRBJ2-1 and V is TRBV5-1; tentatively, D is TRBD1 (6 bases). Trimming stripped 5 bases from V and 10 bases from J, with 19 bases between. CDR1 and CDR2 from the germline V gene are SGHRS and YFSETQ. The CDR3 sequence is 14 residues long. This chain's CDR3 is CASSLDRPTVEQFF. The CDR3 region has the DNA TGCGCCAGCAGTCTAGACAGGCCCACGGTCGAGCAGTTCTTC. Variable domain in full (rest from reference TRBV5-1 and TRBJ2-1): KAGVTQTPRYLIKTRGQQVTLSCSPISGHRSVSWYQQTPGQGLQFLFEYFSETQRNKGNFPGRFSGRQFSNSRSEMNVSTLELGDSALYLCASSLDRPTVEQFFGPGTRLTVL.

The chain recombines TRBV3-1 with TRBJ2-2; D possibly corresponds to TRBD1 (6 bases). This CDR3 spans 16 amino acids. The germline CDR1 and CDR2 sequences are LGHDT and YNNKEL (reference sequence). Trimming shortened V by 5 bases and J by 2 bases, and 15 bases separated the two germline ends. DNA of the CDR3: TGTGCCAGCAGCGGCATCAGGGGTCACAACACCGGGGAGCTGTTTTTT. Amino acid sequence: CASSGIRGHNTGELFF. Using reference TRBV3-1 and TRBJ2-2 for the parts outside the CDR3, the full variable domain is DTAVSQTPKYLVTQMGNDKSIKCEQNLGHDTMYWYKQDSKKFLKIMFSYNNKELIINETVPNRFSPKSPDKAHLNLHINSLELGDSAVYFCASSGIRGHNTGELFFGEGSRLTVL.

The chain is built from TRBV12-3 or TRBV12-4 and TRBJ2-4; TRBD2 aligns across 9 bases. This CDR3 region has 18 residues. After removal of 3 bases from V and 0 bases from J, the junction contained 9 bases not matched to a gene. The CDR3 coding sequence is TGTGCCAGCAGTTTTCTTAGCGGGGGTGCTCCAGCCAAAAACATTCAGTACTTC. This encodes CASSFLSGGAPAKNIQYF.

J is TRBJ1-5 and V is TRBV3-1, with 7 bases lining up with TRBD1. From germline, CDR1 is LGHDT and CDR2 YNNKEL (reference sequence). Trimming took 2 bases from V and 7 from J; bases not matched to a gene: 11. The CDR3 covers 16 residues. The CDR3 coding sequence is TGTGCCAGCAGCCAATCCTACCAGGGGGTTGGGCAGCCCCAGCATTTT. Translation: CASSQSYQGVGQPQHF.

This chain uses TRBV7-9 with TRBJ1-5; D uncertain. Germline V gives CDR1 SEHNR, CDR2 FQNEAQ (reference sequence). V lost 5 bases and J lost 4, with 9 bases in between. CDR3 size: 13 residues. The CDR3 is CASSVDENQPQHF. The CDR3 DNA is TGTGCCAGCAGCGTCGACGAAAATCAGCCCCAGCATTTT.

This chain uses TRBV29-1 with TRBJ1-4; no clear D. From germline, CDR1 is SQVTM and CDR2 ANQGSEA. The CDR3 contains 14 residues. Deletions cut 6 bases from V and 0 bases from J, with 11 bases between. The CDR3 is CSVRGATTNEKLFF. The CDR3, as DNA: TGCAGCGTCCGCGGAGCTACAACTAATGAAAAACTGTTTTTT.

V usage is TRBV20-1 and J usage is TRBJ2-6; TRBD1 matches at 9 bases. The junction had 5 bases not matched to a gene; V was cut back by 5 bases and J by 3 bases. The CDR3 contains 15 residues. Germline loops: CDR1 DFQATT, CDR2 SNEGSKA (reference sequence). The CDR3 DNA sequence: TGCAGTGCTTTACAGGGGGCTGTTGGGGCCAACGTCCTGACTTTC. Translation: CSALQGAVGANVLTF.

V gene TRBV29-1 combines with J gene TRBJ1-5, with D hard to call. The CDR3 totals 14 residues. V lost 6 bases, J lost 0 bases, and 12 bases lay in between. Germline V CDR1 and CDR2: SQVTM, ANQGSEA. The CDR3 reads CSVALGYSNQPQHF. CDR3 bases: TGCAGCGTGGCTTTAGGATATAGCAATCAGCCCCAGCATTTT.

This chain connects TRBV7-2 to TRBJ2-5, with 7 bases matching TRBD2. J lost 4 bases, V lost 4 bases, and 6 bases had no gene match. The CDR3 runs 14 residues. Germline loops: CDR1 SGHTA, CDR2 FQGNSA. The CDR3 loop reads CASSSGGKIETQYF. CDR3 bases: TGTGCCAGCAGCTCCGGGGGGAAGATAGAGACCCAGTACTTC.

The chain's CDR3 is CASTLGEAYEQYF. Here the CDR3 DNA reads TGTGCCAGCACCTTGGGGGAAGCCTACGAGCAGTACTTC. The V gene is TRBV6-6, the J gene TRBJ2-7; D could derive from TRBD1 or TRBD2 (5 bases each). The germline V gene encodes CDR1 MNHNY and CDR2 SVGAGI (reference sequence). V was trimmed by 7 bases and J by 2 bases, leaving 12 bases between them. CDR3 length equals 13 residues.

The chain employs TRBV30 and TRBJ2-5; 9 bases align to TRBD1. Germline values: CDR1 GTSNPN, CDR2 SVGIG (reference sequence). V lost 4 bases, J lost 4 bases, and 4 bases stayed unmatched. This CDR3 is built from 13 residues. The CDR3 nucleotides are TGTGCCTGGAAACGGACAGGGGCAGAGACCCAGTACTTC. It codes for CAWKRTGAETQYF.

The chain recombines TRBV30 with TRBJ2-3; 9 bases align to TRBD2. V dropped 2 bases and J dropped 3; count of bases not matched to a gene: 9. Germline lookup yields CDR1 GTSNPN and CDR2 SVGIG (reference sequence). The CDR3 spans 16 residues. As DNA, the CDR3 is TGTGCCTGGAGTCCCCCCCCTAGCGGGGCAACAGATACGCAGTATTTT. It is translated as CAWSPPPSGATDTQYF.

The chain recombines TRBV7-9 with TRBJ2-2; D might be TRBD2 (5 bases). Germline V gene lookup returns CDR1 SEHNR and CDR2 FQNEAQ (reference sequence). V was pared by 1 base and J by 7 bases, with 10 bases between. The CDR3 is 14 residues long. DNA for the CDR3: TGTGCCAGCAGCTTAGGAGGGCGGATCGGGGAGCTGTTTTTT. This sequence encodes CASSLGGRIGELFF. Full variable domain (outside the CDR3, taken from reference TRBV7-9 and TRBJ2-2): DTGVSQNPRHKITKRGQNVTFRCDPISEHNRLYWYRQTLGQGPEFLTYFQNEAQLEKSRLLSDRFSAERPKGSFSTLEIQRTEQGDSAMYLCASSLGGRIGELFFGEGSRLTVL.

This chain connects TRBV20-1 to TRBJ2-2, with 13 bases fitting TRBD2. CDR3 size: 14 residues. V lost 5 bases and J lost 5; bases outside the gene matches: 2. The germline CDR1 and CDR2 sequences are DFQATT and SNEGSKA (reference sequence). In DNA form, the CDR3 reads TGCAGTGCTGGGGGACTAGCGGGGACCGGGGAGCTGTTTTTT. Amino acids: CSAGGLAGTGELFF.

The chain couples TRBV30 to TRBJ2-7, with D possibly matching TRBD1 (6 bases). Per germline, CDR1 GTSNPN and CDR2 SVGIG (reference sequence). The CDR3 length is 15 residues. V dropped 0 bases and J dropped 7 bases, with 19 bases sitting between them. In nucleotides, the CDR3 is TGTGCCTGGAGTGTGGGGTGGCAGGGGAATGGGGAGCAGTACGTC. Translation gives CAWSVGWQGNGEQYV.

This chain joins TRBV29-1 and TRBJ1-5; D remains unclear. This CDR3 has 12 amino acids. The V end lost 1 base, the J end lost 7 bases, and 8 bases lay between the germline ends. CDR1 is SQVTM and CDR2 is ANQGSEA in the germline V gene. Written as DNA, the CDR3 is TGCAGCGTTGAAGTGGGCGACCAGCCCCAGCATTTT. Its translation is CSVEVGDQPQHF.